This T cell receptor (beta chain) was captured in a study of T cell repertoires in cytomegalovirus infection. The wider study: A matching HLA type, together with CMV infection, was signaled by public TCR beta signatures. Notes on the study in general: Cumulated frequencies of public TCR beta families served to identify carriers of CMV plus the relevant HLA. Across the ex vivo response, the dominant clonotypes were HLA-C-restricted CMV-specific TCR beta clonotypes.

Germline lookup yields CDR1 SGHTA and CDR2 FQGNSA. V lost 6 bases and J lost 2, with 23 bases in between. The CDR3 is 18 amino acids. TCRdb itself ran the reads through MiXCR, one entry per CDR3 protein. The sample lists more than 150,000 distinct CDR3 sequences, around 22% occurring once. Turning to this clonotype: Its matching antigen is unknown.

J is TRBJ1-5 and V is TRBV7-2; D ambiguous. Sequenced sample: PBMCs. The receptor was derived from a human donor in good health (CMV status not recorded). Some clones in this sample may be carry-over from other donors' samples. In DNA form, the CDR3 reads TGTGCCAGCAGGCTTAATCCGGGCGATCATTGGGGCAATCAGCCCCAGCATTTT. It translates to CASRLNPGDHWGNQPQHF.